This TCR beta chain was found in a study of beta chain features in type 1 diabetes. Regarding the study as a whole: The naive, central memory and Treg TCRB repertoires of patients appeared to be more similar to one another than those of healthy donors. Possible PCR preference for shorter templates applied equally to patients and controls. In all four CD4+ subsets, TCRB CDR3 length was significantly, moderately reduced in type 1 diabetes.

The CDR3 consists of 14 residues. V gave up 5 bases and J gave up 5 bases, with 16 bases separating them. CDR1 and CDR2 from the germline V gene are KGHSH and LQKENI. Of the isolated RNA, all was reverse transcribed, and so the sequenced material was expressed TCRB transcripts. Only in-frame clones appear in the TCRdb table, and some are missing; sequencing was by immunoSEQ multiplex PCR. The sample holds a few hundred thousand clones, 16% seen once. For this clone: Its antigen is unidentified.

This chain links TRBV18 with TRBJ2-7, with a tentative D call TRBD1 (5 bases). The sequence derives from a young man with type 1 diabetes. The source material was naive CD4+ T cells from blood. CDR3 region: CASSSLTDRDEQYF. CDR3 nucleotide sequence: TGTGCCAGCTCATCTCTGACAGATCGGGACGAGCAGTACTTC.